What follows are 5 T cell receptor beta chains derived from one specimen sequenced in a study of vaccination effects on CD4 cells after COVID-19. Pools of viral peptides were used by the ViraFEST assay to expand antigen-specific CD4+ T cells ahead of sequencing. Investigators separated out CD4+ T cells once approximately 10 days of culture had passed. Vaccine administered to participants consisted of two doses of either BNT162b2 or mRNA-1273. Profiling relied on immunoSEQ multiplex PCR, and the TCRdb table lists in-frame clones only, not all of them. In the table there are more than 11,000 clones, over 60% of which are singletons. Their antigens are not known. The sample was CD4+ T cells from PBMCs cultured with SARS-CoV-2 spike peptides, taken after COVID-19 vaccination. These receptors came from a human donor who received a COVID-19 vaccine.

Comment on this clone: The junction does not match germline at one end; this may be a read error. The chain uses TRBV2 and TRBJ1-2, with 7 nucleotides matching TRBD1. This CDR3 region has 13 residues. CDR1 SNHLY and CDR2 FYNNEI come from the germline V gene. CDR3 in DNA: TGTGCCAGCAGTGAAATGGACAGGTCCCAACTGGGCTTC. It codes for CASSEMDRSQLGF.

The rearrangement links TRBV5-6 to TRBJ2-3; 9 bases agree with TRBD1. V was pared by 4 bases and J by 5 bases, with 5 bases of the junction left unmatched. The CDR3 runs 14 residues. Per germline, CDR1 SGHDT and CDR2 YYEEEE. The CDR3 here is CASSNRGQGDTQYF. The CDR3 DNA is TGTGCCAGCAGCAACAGGGGGCAGGGAGATACGCAGTATTTT.

This clone showed up just once. In nucleotides, the CDR3 is TGTGCCAGCAGCTTTAACAGGGGGACACGTGGTACCAACGTCCTGACTTTC. Its translation: CASSFNRGTRGTNVLTF. This chain uses TRBV5-8 with TRBJ2-6, with 8 bases identical to TRBD1. The CDR3 totals 17 residues. Germline V lookup: CDR1 SGHTS, CDR2 YDEGEE. J lost 8 bases, V lost 2 bases, and 12 bases had no gene match.

This sequence joins TRBV5-1 and TRBJ1-1; D uncertain. Looked up from germline, CDR1 is SGHRS and CDR2 is YFSETQ. The germline V and J ends were trimmed by 5 bases and 4 bases, with 18 bases remaining between them. This CDR3 is built from 15 residues. Written as DNA, the CDR3 is TGCGCCAGCAGATCCGACAAGTGGGGTGGCACTGAAGCTTTCTTT. Residues: CASRSDKWGGTEAFF.

In this sample, this clone turned up a few times. The chain carries TRBV27 and TRBJ2-5; the D is unclear. CDR1 is MNHEY, CDR2 SMNVEV, per germline (reference sequence). V shed 8 bases and J shed 1 base, with 11 bases lying between them. The CDR3 consists of 13 residues. CDR3: CASPPSLQETQYF. In nucleotides, the CDR3 is TGTGCCAGCCCTCCCTCCCTCCAAGAGACCCAGTACTTC.